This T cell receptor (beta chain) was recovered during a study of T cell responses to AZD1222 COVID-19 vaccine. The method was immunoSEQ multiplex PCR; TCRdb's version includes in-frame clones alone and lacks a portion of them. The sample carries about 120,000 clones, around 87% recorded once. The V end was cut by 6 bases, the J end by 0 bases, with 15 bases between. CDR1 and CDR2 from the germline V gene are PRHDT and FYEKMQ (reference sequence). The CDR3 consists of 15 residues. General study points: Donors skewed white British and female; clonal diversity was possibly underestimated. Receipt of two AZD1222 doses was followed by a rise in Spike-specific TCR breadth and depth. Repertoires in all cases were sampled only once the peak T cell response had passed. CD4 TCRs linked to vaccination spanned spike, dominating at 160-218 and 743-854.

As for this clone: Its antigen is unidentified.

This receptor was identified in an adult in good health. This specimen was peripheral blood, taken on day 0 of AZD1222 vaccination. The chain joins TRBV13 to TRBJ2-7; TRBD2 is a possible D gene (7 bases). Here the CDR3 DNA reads TGTGCCAGCAGAAACCACCGGGGGGCCTCCTACGAGCAGTACTTC. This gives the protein CASRNHRGASYEQYF.